What follows describes a single T cell receptor beta chain. No antigen is known for it. A junction boundary mismatches the germline segment, possibly from a read error. The sample comes from a study of blood T cells in healthy people across ages. The V gene's germline CDR1 is SGHTA and CDR2 FQGNSA. This CDR3 region has 13 residues. It was with a sample-barcoded 5' primer and a J-beta primer mix that a second PCR of about 6 to 12 cycles was run. TCRdb called the 5' RACE reads again in MiXCR, with one record for every CDR3 protein. The sample contains about 1,500,000 distinct CDR3 sequences, 28% of which appear only once. Findings and caveats of the study: In long-lived donors, naive CD4+ cell counts and diversity exceeded those of aged donors. Estimates of diversity drawn from one million T cells were considered underestimates.

There were healthy Caucasian individuals from Russia, aged about 6 to 100, serving as donors. Researchers report isolating at least 6.5 million PBMCs per sample. This TCR derives from a woman aged 25 to 45 in good health. Sequencing was carried out using blood. The rearrangement links TRBV7-2 to TRBJ1-2; D is perhaps TRBD1 (6 bases). CDR3 DNA: TGTGCCAGCAGCCCTGGGGGCAAATATGACTACACCTTC. Translation gives CASSPGGKYDYTF.